The 11 T cell receptor beta chains reported below all come from one sample, sequenced in a study of blood T cell repertoires in COVID-19. Produced via immunoSEQ multiplex PCR; TCRdb's table is partial and in-frame only. The data show 200,000 to 250,000 clones, approximately 84% seen once. Sequencing was carried out using peripheral blood. Every receptor here comes from a woman aged 60-75 years with acute or convalescent COVID-19.

The gene calls are TRBV6-6 and TRBJ2-3, with a possible D match to TRBD2 (5 bases). Trimming left V 8 bases short and J 0 bases short, with 12 bases between. The length of the CDR3 is 14 residues. Germline V gene sequence: CDR1 MNHNY, CDR2 SVGAGI (reference sequence). CDR3: CASGADSSTDTQYF. Written as DNA, the CDR3 is TGTGCCAGCGGAGCGGACTCTAGCACAGATACGCAGTATTTT.

This chain joins TRBV27 and TRBJ2-3; 7 nucleotides match TRBD2. Trimming took 6 bases from V and 4 from J; bases not matched to a gene: 7. CDR1 and CDR2 (germline): MNHEY, SMNVEV (reference sequence). The CDR3 sequence is 14 residues long. The CDR3 sequence: CASSSLGGADTQYF. The CDR3 nucleotides read TGTGCCAGCAGCTCCCTGGGGGGGGCAGATACGCAGTATTTT.

The chain joins TRBV5-8 to TRBJ2-2; no definite D call. CDR1 and CDR2 (germline): SGHTS, YDEGEE. Between the trimmed V and J ends, which lost 0 bases and 7 bases, there was a span of 4 bases. The CDR3 length is 12 residues. The DNA for the CDR3 is TGTGCCAGCAGCTTGGACGGCGGGGAGCTGTTTTTT. This gives the protein CASSLDGGELFF.

The V gene is TRBV11-2, the J gene TRBJ2-1; 11 nucleotides line up with TRBD2. Trimming cost V 5 bases and J 10 bases; bases outside gene matches: 7. CDR3 length: 14 amino acids. Germline assignment: CDR1 SGHAT and CDR2 FQNNGV. The CDR3 protein is CASSARLAGLEQFF. Written as DNA, the CDR3 is TGTGCCAGCAGCGCGAGACTAGCGGGGCTGGAGCAGTTCTTC.

This chain connects TRBV10-3 to TRBJ2-7, with 10 bases matching TRBD1. The CDR3 runs 15 residues. Germline V CDR1 and CDR2: ENHRY, SYGVKD. J gave up 2 bases and V 2 bases, and 3 bases lay outside the gene matches. CDR3 loop: CAISEDRGRPYEQYF. In nucleotides, the CDR3 is TGTGCCATCAGTGAGGACAGGGGGCGACCCTACGAGCAGTACTTC.

This chain links TRBV19 with TRBJ1-3, with 8 bases aligning to TRBD1. The junction had 13 bases not matched to a gene; V was cut back by 5 bases and J by 4 bases. The germline V gene encodes CDR1 LNHDA and CDR2 SQIVND (reference sequence). The CDR3 spans 17 residues. The CDR3 DNA is TGTGCCAGTAGTCCCGGGACAGGAAGGTTCGCGGGAAACACCATATATTTT. This translates into CASSPGTGRFAGNTIYF. Based on the CDR3 plus reference TRBV19 and TRBJ1-3, the full variable domain is DGGITQSPKYLFRKEGQNVTLSCEQNLNHDAMYWYRQDPGQGLRLIYYSQIVNDFQKGDIAEGYSVSREKKESFPLTVTSAQKNPTAFYLCASSPGTGRFAGNTIYFGEGSWLTVV.

This clone was detected only once. The chain joins TRBV9 to TRBJ1-2, with TRBD1 identical over 12 bases. The CDR3 is 15 amino acids. The V and J ends lost 4 bases and 2 bases, in that order; junction bases with no gene match: 3. Germline V gene data show CDR1 as SGDLS and CDR2 as YYNGEE. CDR3 protein: CASSRGQGANYGYTF. DNA for the CDR3: TGTGCCAGCAGCCGGGGACAGGGGGCAAACTATGGCTACACCTTC. Full variable domain (missing parts from reference TRBV9 and TRBJ1-2): DSGVTQTPKHLITATGQRVTLRCSPRSGDLSVYWYQQSLDQGLQFLIQYYNGEERAKGNILERFSAQQFPDLHSELNLSSLELGDSALYFCASSRGQGANYGYTFGSGTRLTVV.

This chain links TRBV30 with TRBJ2-3, with TRBD2 matching over 7 bases. CDR3 length: 14 amino acids. Germline trimming cut 1 base from V and 5 bases from J; bases unmatched to any gene: 6. The germline gives CDR1 GTSNPN, CDR2 SVGIG (reference sequence). CDR3 protein: CAWSDIWGGDTQYF. DNA for the CDR3: TGTGCCTGGAGTGACATATGGGGGGGAGATACGCAGTATTTT.

The rearrangement uses TRBV5-4 and TRBJ2-3, with D unresolved. CDR1 is SGHNT, CDR2 YYREEE, per germline (reference sequence). This CDR3 spans 17 amino acids. The V and J ends lost 0 bases and 0 bases respectively, with 14 bases between them. The CDR3 spells CASSLVIGGASTDTQYF. In nucleotides, the CDR3 is TGTGCCAGCAGCTTGGTAATCGGCGGAGCTAGCACAGATACGCAGTATTTT.

This chain connects TRBV5-1 to TRBJ2-5, with TRBD2 matching 9 bases. The CDR3 consists of 16 residues. V shed 4 bases, J shed 4 bases, and the junction held 11 bases outside the gene matches. Germline CDR1 is SGHRS and CDR2 is YFSETQ. CDR3 DNA: TGCGCCAGCAGCGTCGGAGCGGGGGGACGGGTAGAGACCCAGTACTTC. As protein: CASSVGAGGRVETQYF.

The chain recombines TRBV5-4 with TRBJ1-3; the match to TRBD1 covers 8 bases. The junction had 19 bases not matched to a gene; V was cut back by 4 bases and J by 4 bases. Germline CDR1 is SGHNT and CDR2 is YYREEE (reference sequence). The CDR3 covers 19 residues. CDR3: CASSNPLGQGSRSGNTIYF. As DNA, the CDR3 is TGTGCCAGCAGCAACCCCCTAGGACAGGGTAGCCGTTCAGGAAACACCATATATTTT. Variable domain in full (rest from reference TRBV5-4 and TRBJ1-3): ETGVTQSPTHLIKTRGQQVTLRCSSQSGHNTVSWYQQALGQGPQFIFQYYREEENGRGNFPPRFSGLQFPNYSSELNVNALELDDSALYLCASSNPLGQGSRSGNTIYFGEGSWLTVV.